Following are 15 T cell receptor beta chains from one sample sequenced in a study of spatial heterogeneity in lung cancer. The time point is: sample taken at primary tumor resection. In each case, whole RNA from tumor, nontumor lung or frozen PBMC was sequenced unsorted. TCRdb ran MiXCR on the 5' RACE reads and lists one entry per CDR3 protein. Of 4,200 or so distinct CDR3 sequences listed, roughly a tenth were seen once; the top ten hold roughly 46%. The material sequenced was PBMCs, taken at surgery. These receptors were taken from a male donor with early-stage non-small cell lung cancer.

This clonotype came up many times. The gene calls are TRBV19 and TRBJ1-3, with D tentatively TRBD1 (5 bases). Germline V lookup: CDR1 LNHDA, CDR2 SQIVND (reference sequence). CDR3 length: 14 residues. Trimming took 3 bases from V and 3 from J, leaving 9 bases between them. CDR3 DNA: TGTGCCAGTAGTATCGGGGCGTTTGGAAACACCATATATTTT. Amino acid sequence: CASSIGAFGNTIYF. Full variable domain (remainder filled in from reference TRBV19 and TRBJ1-3): DGGITQSPKYLFRKEGQNVTLSCEQNLNHDAMYWYRQDPGQGLRLIYYSQIVNDFQKGDIAEGYSVSREKKESFPLTVTSAQKNPTAFYLCASSIGAFGNTIYFGEGSWLTVV.

In this sample, this clonotype turned up many times. This chain uses TRBV3-1 with TRBJ1-5, with no clear D. The length of the CDR3 is 15 residues. Trimming removed 7 bases at V and 3 bases at J, with 16 bases between. The V gene's germline CDR1 is LGHDT and CDR2 YNNKEL (reference sequence). CDR3 DNA: TGTGCCAGCACCCCAAGTCCAGGTGTCAATCAGCCCCAGCATTTT. Residues: CASTPSPGVNQPQHF.

This clonotype was recorded many times. The CDR3 loop reads CASSQLGQHTEAFF. The CDR3 DNA follows: TGCGCCAGCAGCCAACTGGGACAGCACACTGAAGCTTTCTTT. The V gene is TRBV4-1, the J gene TRBJ1-1; the match to TRBD1 covers 7 bases. The germline CDR1 and CDR2 sequences are MGHRA and YSYEKL. The CDR3 runs to 14 residues. V shed 2 bases and J 3 bases; nucleotides not matched to a gene: 3.

This clonotype was recorded many times. The chain links TRBV3-1 to TRBJ2-6; weak D call: TRBD1 (6 bases). Germline V gene data show CDR1 as LGHDT and CDR2 as YNNKEL (reference sequence). The CDR3 loop spans 15 amino acids. V was pared by 5 bases and J by 2 bases, with 10 bases between. In nucleotides, the CDR3 is TGTGCCAGCAGCAACAGGGCTCCTGGGGCCAACGTCCTGACTTTC. This encodes CASSNRAPGANVLTF.

This clonotype counts as medium-sized. This sequence joins TRBV29-1 and TRBJ2-3, with D hard to call. Looked up from germline, CDR1 is SQVTM and CDR2 is ANQGSEA. V lost 1 base and J lost 2, with 28 bases in between. There are 20 residues in the CDR3. The CDR3 is CSVEGRLKGTPRPSTDTQYF. CDR3 nucleotide sequence: TGCAGCGTTGAAGGGCGGTTGAAAGGCACCCCACGTCCCTCCACAGATACGCAGTATTTT.

This clonotype was seen at least ten times. The chain carries TRBV6-5 and TRBJ2-4; no reliable D call. The germline V gene encodes CDR1 MNHEY and CDR2 SVGAGI. Deletions cut 0 bases from V and 1 base from J, with 10 bases between. The CDR3 runs 16 residues. The CDR3, as DNA: TGTGCCAGCAGTTACTCAGGCCCTTGGGCCAAAAACATTCAGTACTTC. It specifies CASSYSGPWAKNIQYF.

With respect to this clonotype: This may come from a read error, since a much larger clone is one base off. The chain uses TRBV19 and TRBJ2-5; D gene uncertain. Germline-derived CDR1 and CDR2 are LNHDA and SQIVND (reference sequence). The CDR3 spans 13 residues. The CDR3, as DNA: TGTGCCAGTAGTATAACCGGGCAAGAGGCCCAGTACTTC. Encoded protein: CASSITGQEAQYF.

This clonotype has a count of ten or more. V usage is TRBV29-1 and J usage is TRBJ2-1; TRBD1 agrees at 7 bases. J was trimmed by 5 bases and V by 6 bases; bases with no gene match: 7. CDR1 SQVTM and CDR2 ANQGSEA come from the germline V gene. The CDR3 is 13 amino acids. As DNA, the CDR3 is TGCAGCGTGGGACGAACAGGGGACAATGAGCAGTTCTTC. As protein: CSVGRTGDNEQFF.

This clonotype showed up many times. The V call is TRBV15, the J call TRBJ1-2; D gene uncertain. This CDR3 is built from 15 residues. CDR1 and CDR2 from the germline V gene are LNHNV and YYDKDF (reference sequence). Trimming removed 0 bases from V and 8 bases from J, with 16 bases in between. CDR3: CATSRDAEWLYGYTF. Here the CDR3 DNA reads TGTGCCACCAGCAGAGATGCTGAATGGTTGTACGGCTACACCTTC.

This clonotype was detected ten times or more. This chain links TRBV19 with TRBJ2-3; 14 bases are a match to TRBD2. The CDR3 consists of 16 residues. Germline trimming cut 6 bases from V and 3 bases from J; bases unmatched to any gene: 5. Per the germline V gene, CDR1 is LNHDA and CDR2 is SQIVND (reference sequence). The CDR3 DNA reads as TGTGCCAGTAGCCCGACTAGCGGGGGGGTAACAGATACGCAGTATTTT. Its protein is CASSPTSGGVTDTQYF.

In this sample, this clonotype turned up a few times. The V call is TRBV4-2, the J call TRBJ2-6; 8 bases align to TRBD2. The germline V gene has CDR1 LGHNA and CDR2 YNFKEQ. This CDR3 contains 19 residues. After removal of 0 bases from V and 0 bases from J, the junction contained 7 bases not matched to a gene. In DNA, the CDR3 is TGTGCCAGCAGCCAAGAGCGAGCGGGGGTAATCTCTGGGGCCAACGTCCTGACTTTC. Translating gives CASSQERAGVISGANVLTF.

At least ten counts were recorded for this clonotype. The chain employs TRBV12-3 or TRBV12-4 and TRBJ1-5; D is unclear. Between the trimmed V and J ends, which lost 8 bases and 11 bases, there was a span of 19 bases. The CDR3 loop spans 13 amino acids. The CDR3: CASSRRGPGSQHF. In DNA form, the CDR3 reads TGTGCCAGCTCTCGTCGTGGACCAGGATCCCAGCATTTT.

This clonotype was seen more than once but under ten times. Here the CDR3 DNA reads TGTGCCAGCGGGGAAGGGAGAAATGAGCAGTTCTTC. Protein: CASGEGRNEQFF. The chain links TRBV2 to TRBJ2-1; D perhaps matches TRBD2 (5 bases). This CDR3 region has 12 residues. Between the trimmed V and J ends, which lost 8 bases and 7 bases, there was a span of 12 bases. Germline CDR1 is SNHLY and CDR2 is FYNNEI.

At least ten counts were recorded for this clonotype. V gene TRBV5-6 combines with J gene TRBJ1-1; D gene ambiguous. In germline, CDR1 is SGHDT, CDR2 YYEEEE. The V end was cut by 0 bases, the J end by 8 bases, with 8 bases between. This CDR3 spans 12 amino acids. In nucleotides, the CDR3 is TGTGCCAGCAGCTTGGTAGCGGCGGAAGCTTTCTTT. Translating it yields CASSLVAAEAFF.

The chain joins TRBV7-9 to TRBJ2-3, with D perhaps matching TRBD1 (6 bases). Trimming stripped 6 bases from V and 4 bases from J, with 8 bases between. The CDR3 is made up of 12 amino acids. CDR1 and CDR2 (germline): SEHNR, FQNEAQ (reference sequence). CDR3 nucleotide sequence: TGTGCCAGCAGGAACAGGGCAGATACGCAGTATTTT. As protein: CASRNRADTQYF.